There are many counts of the clone carrying this T cell receptor beta chain. Antigen: not known. The record originates from a study of T cells in Graves' hyperthyroidism and ophthalmopathy. It was RNA transcripts that yielded the amplified TCR beta CDR3 regions. When the TCR CDR3 underwent first-round RT-PCR, the HTBI primer set was used. From the multiplex PCR reads, TCRdb called clonotypes with MiXCR, one entry per CDR3 protein. The table has about 580,000 distinct CDR3 sequences, just over 45% seen once. Regarding the study as a whole: A model of 13 V-J pairs discriminated ophthalmopathy from stable hyperthyroidism. Ophthalmopathy, as predicted by the model, came a median approximately 6.5 months after the prediction.

Calling Graves' hyperthyroidism stable meant ophthalmopathy did not progress within 18 months. The study excluded patients with uncontrolled infection, other autoimmune disease, pregnancy or lactation. Germline V lookup: CDR1 SGHNT, CDR2 YYREEE (reference sequence). With 1 base removed from V and 1 base from J, the gap between germline ends came to 5 bases. The CDR3 loop spans 14 amino acids. V gene TRBV5-4 combines with J gene TRBJ2-2; D gene uncertain. Sample: peripheral blood or thyroid tissue (not recorded which). This receptor was identified in a woman aged 18-30 years with Graves' hyperthyroidism. The CDR3 loop is CASSLSQNTGELFF. Here the CDR3 DNA reads TGTGCCAGCAGCTTGAGTCAGAACACCGGGGAGCTGTTTTTT.